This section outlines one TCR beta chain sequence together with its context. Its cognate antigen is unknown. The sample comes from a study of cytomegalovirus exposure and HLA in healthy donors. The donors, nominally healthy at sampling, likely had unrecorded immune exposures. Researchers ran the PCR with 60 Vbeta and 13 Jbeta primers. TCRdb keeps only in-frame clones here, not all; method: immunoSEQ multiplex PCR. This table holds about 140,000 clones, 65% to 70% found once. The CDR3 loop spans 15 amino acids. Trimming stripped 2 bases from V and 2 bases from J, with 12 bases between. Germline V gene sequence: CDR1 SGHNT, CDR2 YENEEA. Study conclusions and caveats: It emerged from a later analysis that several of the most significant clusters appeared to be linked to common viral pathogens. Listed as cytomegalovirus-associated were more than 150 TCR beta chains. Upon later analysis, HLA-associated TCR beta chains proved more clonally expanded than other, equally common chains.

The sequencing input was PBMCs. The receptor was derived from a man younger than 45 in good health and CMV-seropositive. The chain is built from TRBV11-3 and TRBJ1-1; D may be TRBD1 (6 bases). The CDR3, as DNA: TGTGCCAGCAGCTTACGGCAGGGGTTCAACACTGAAGCTTTCTTT. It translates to CASSLRQGFNTEAFF.